This is a list of T cell receptor beta chains from one sample in a study of memory CD4+ T cells and cytomegalovirus serostatus. The table came from immunoSEQ multiplex PCR; TCRdb's copy has only in-frame clones and leaves some out. The data contain around 60,000 clones, 82% of them singletons. Sequencing input: memory CD4+ T cells from blood. These TCRs come from an adult in good health and CMV-seronegative. Each CDR3 is given with its conserved first and last residue. A D gene is named only where the DNA matches it firmly. Expanded clones get a size class; other rows say once, few or many, or leave the size out.

CDR3 length | clone size | D gene | J gene | V gene | CDR3 DNA | CDR3 protein
12 | - | - | TRBJ2-7 | TRBV28 | TGTGCCAGCAGTTTCAGGCGGGGCGAGCAGTACTTC | CASSFRRGEQYF
17 | - | - | TRBJ2-2 | TRBV5-1 | TGCGCCAGCCGCAGGGGGGAACGGATCCTGAACACCGGGGAGCTGTTTTTT | CASRRGERILNTGELFF
14 | - | - | TRBJ1-2 | TRBV16 | TGTGCCAGCAGCCAAACCGGGACCTCCTATGGCTACACCTTC | CASSQTGTSYGYTF
18 | - | - | TRBJ2-6 | TRBV28 | TGTGCCAGCAGTTTCTTCGGGTGGGCAGGGTCAGGGGCCAACGTCCTGACTTTC | CASSFFGWAGSGANVLTF
11 | few | - | TRBJ1-2 | TRBV5-1 | TGCGCCAGCAGCGCAACAGGTGGCTACACCTTC | CASSATGGYTF
16 | once | - | TRBJ1-2 | TRBV21-1 | TGTGCCAGCAGCAAGAGTTCAACAGGGGCTAACTATGGCTACACCTTC | CASSKSSTGANYGYTF
13 | - | - | TRBJ2-7 | TRBV11-2 | TGTGCCAGCAGCCATTCGGGTTCCTACGAGCAGTACTTC | CASSHSGSYEQYF
14 | - | - | TRBJ2-2 | TRBV19 | TGTGCCAGTAGTATGACAGAATCTACCGGGGAGCTGTTTTTT | CASSMTESTGELFF
14 | - | TRBD1 | TRBJ2-1 | TRBV18 | TGTGCCAGCTCGTCCGGGACAGGGAGGAATGAGCAGTTCTTC | CASSSGTGRNEQFF
12 | once | - | TRBJ2-3 | TRBV2 | TGTGCCAGTTCTGGCGTTACAGATACGCAGTATTTT | CASSGVTDTQYF
13 | - | - | TRBJ1-2 | TRBV7-5 | TGTGCCAGAAGCTTCCCGACCAACTATGGCTACACCTTC | CARSFPTNYGYTF
13 | once | - | TRBJ1-1 | TRBV6-1 | TGTGCCAGCAGCCCCCAGGGGCGGACTGAAGCTTTCTTT | CASSPQGRTEAFF
13 | - | TRBD2 | TRBJ2-1 | TRBV27 | TGTGCCATCCCCCGCGGGGGCTACAATGAGCAGTTCTTC | CAIPRGGYNEQFF
13 | - | - | TRBJ1-6 | TRBV6-5 | TGTGCCAGCAGGCGGGTTCTTCATTCACCCCTCCACTTT | CASRRVLHSPLHF
16 | - | - | TRBJ1-1 | TRBV28 | TGTGCCAGCATCCCGGGGGGTTACCGCATGAACACTGAAGCTTTCTTT | CASIPGGYRMNTEAFF
18 | - | TRBD2 | TRBJ2-1 | TRBV9 | TGTGCCAGCAGCGTAGGGACTAGCCCACAGACGGACTACAATGAGCAGTTCTTC | CASSVGTSPQTDYNEQFF
14 | - | - | TRBJ2-7 | TRBV14 | TGTGCCAGCAGCCGAGTCGGGGGTTCCTACGAGCAGTACTTC | CASSRVGGSYEQYF
13 | - | - | TRBJ1-3 | TRBV6-1 | TGTGCCACGATGACGCCCGGAGGAAACACCATATATTTT | CATMTPGGNTIYF
15 | - | - | TRBJ1-1 | TRBV19 | TGTGCCAGTAGTATAGTGGAGGGCTCCGGACGAAAGGAGAACTTT | CASSIVEGSGRKENF
15 | - | TRBD1 | TRBJ1-5 | TRBV19 | TGTGCCAGTAGTAGCTCTCACAGGGGCTATCAGCCCCAGCATTTT | CASSSSHRGYQPQHF
14 | - | - | TRBJ2-3 | TRBV7-8 | TGTGCCAGCAGACCCTCCGGACGCTCGCCTACGCAGTATTTT | CASRPSGRSPTQYF
15 | - | - | TRBJ1-3 | TRBV9 | TGTGCCAGCAGCTCCAATAGTCCCTCTGGAAACACCATATATTTT | CASSSNSPSGNTIYF
16 | - | - | TRBJ1-4 | TRBV4-1 | TGCGCCAGCAGCTCATCTGGGATTCGTTCTAATGAAAAACTGTTTTTT | CASSSSGIRSNEKLFF
15 | - | - | TRBJ2-7 | TRBV7-3 | TGTGCCAGCAGCCCCTTCCGGGGGCCCTCCTACGAGCAGTACTTC | CASSPFRGPSYEQYF
10 | - | - | TRBJ2-7 | TRBV21-1 | TGTGCCAGCAACGGGGGGGAGCAGTACTTC | CASNGGEQYF
11 | - | - | TRBJ2-1 | TRBV29-1 | TGCAGCGCGGCAACAGTAAATGAGCAGTTCTTC | CSAATVNEQFF
15 | - | - | TRBJ1-1 | TRBV11-1 | TGTGCCAGCAGCCCCCGGACAGCCCGGAACACTGAAGCTTTCTTT | CASSPRTARNTEAFF
12 | once | - | TRBJ2-7 | TRBV29-1 | TGCAGCGTTGAAGAGGGTTCGACACCCGAGTACTTC | CSVEEGSTPEYF
14 | - | TRBD2 | TRBJ2-3 | TRBV30 | TGTGCCTGGCAGCGGGGGGCCTGGGGAGATACGCAGTATTTT | CAWQRGAWGDTQYF
15 | - | TRBD1 | TRBJ1-6 | TRBV5-4 | TGTGCCAGCAGCTTGAGGGGGACAGCTCATTCACCCCTCCACTTT | CASSLRGTAHSPLHF
14 | - | - | TRBJ2-5 | TRBV5-4 | TGTGCCAGCAGCCCCGGACTGGCGGAATGGACCCAGTACTTC | CASSPGLAEWTQYF
14 | - | TRBD2 | TRBJ2-7 | TRBV5-1 | TGCGCCAGCAGCTGGGGACTAGCGGGCTACGAGCAGTACTTC | CASSWGLAGYEQYF
11 | - | - | TRBJ2-3 | TRBV7-9 | TGTGCCAGCAGCTCCCGAGATACGCAGTATTTT | CASSSRDTQYF
18 | - | - | TRBJ1-3 | TRBV7-6 | TGTGCCAGCAGCTTATACCGACAGGAGCGTGCCAGGGGAAACACCATATATTTT | CASSLYRQERARGNTIYF
11 | - | - | TRBJ2-7 | TRBV6-1 | TGTGCCAGCAGTGGGACCAGAGAGCAGTACTTC | CASSGTREQYF
17 | - | - | TRBJ2-4 | TRBV7-2 | TGTGCCAGCAGCTTGGAGGGAGCTGGGGTAGCCAAAAACATTCAGTACTTC | CASSLEGAGVAKNIQYF
13 | - | - | TRBJ2-1 | TRBV5-6 | TGTGCCAGCAGCTTCACTAGGAGCCCTGAGCAGTTCTTC | CASSFTRSPEQFF
13 | - | - | TRBJ1-1 | TRBV7-9 | TGTGCCAGCAGAGAGACAGCGAACACTGAAGCTTTCTTT | CASRETANTEAFF
13 | few | TRBD1 | TRBJ1-6 | TRBV11-2 | TGTGCCAGCAAGGGACAGGGGAATTCACCCCTCCACTTT | CASKGQGNSPLHF
14 | - | - | TRBJ1-1 | TRBV18 | TGTGCCAGCTCACCACCTCCCCCGGCAGGGAGGGCTTTCTTT | CASSPPPPAGRAFF
13 | - | - | TRBJ2-7 | TRBV10-1 | TGCGCCAGCAGCGCCGGACCCGAGGGCGAGCAGTACTTC | CASSAGPEGEQYF